This entry lists 9 T cell receptor beta chains sequenced from one sample in a study of breast tumors, draining lymph nodes, adjacent tissues. The lymph nodes were axillary draining lymph nodes from breast cancer patients. One entry per CDR3 protein results from TCRdb running MiXCR on the multiplex PCR reads. The sample has fewer than 250,000 distinct CDR3 sequences, 32% seen once. The sample consisted of axillary lymph node tissue. These receptors were collected from a female donor with breast cancer. Some clones in this sample may be carry-over from other donors' samples.

On this clonotype itself: A read error may account for a junction end that differs from germline. The chain links TRBV19 to TRBJ2-1; TRBD2 is a possible D gene (6 bases). The CDR3 has 17 amino acids. Germline V lookup: CDR1 LNHDA, CDR2 SQIVND (reference sequence). CDR3 nucleotide sequence: TGTGCCAGTAGTGATCTCGGGACTCCGAACCCCTACAATGAGCAGTCCTTC. Encoded protein: CASSDLGTPNPYNEQSF. Using reference TRBV19 and TRBJ2-1 for the parts outside the CDR3, the full variable domain is DGGITQSPKYLFRKEGQNVTLSCEQNLNHDAMYWYRQDPGQGLRLIYYSQIVNDFQKGDIAEGYSVSREKKESFPLTVTSAQKNPTAFYLCASSDLGTPNPYNEQSFGPGTRLTVL.

This clonotype was recorded at least ten times. In DNA, the CDR3 is TGTGCCAGTAGTATTTTACCGGGACAGGGGGTCTCTGGGGCCAACGTCCTGACTTTC. Translating gives CASSILPGQGVSGANVLTF. The chain employs TRBV19 and TRBJ2-6; 11 bases align to TRBD1. The length of the CDR3 is 19 residues. The V segment lost 3 bases and the J segment 0 bases; nucleotides outside the gene matches: 7. Germline V gene sequence: CDR1 LNHDA, CDR2 SQIVND (reference sequence).

This clonotype was recorded at least ten times. This chain uses TRBV19 with TRBJ2-3, with D perhaps given as TRBD1 or TRBD2 (6 bases each). Trimming stripped 3 bases from V and 7 bases from J, with 14 bases between. Germline CDR1 is LNHDA and CDR2 is SQIVND (reference sequence). The CDR3 runs to 14 residues. This chain's CDR3 is CASSIGGGINTQYF. CDR3 nucleotides: TGTGCCAGTAGTATCGGAGGGGGGATAAATACGCAGTATTTT.

A word on this clonotype: Being one base from a much bigger clone, this may be a read error. The final CDR3 position lacks the conserved phenylalanine or tryptophan, pointing to a likely read error. The chain employs TRBV9 and TRBJ2-7; no clear D. CDR3 length equals 15 residues. Deletions cut 0 bases from V and 0 bases from J, with 10 bases between. Germline values: CDR1 SGDLS, CDR2 YYNGEE. CDR3 sequence: CASSVVPSSSYEQYL. In DNA form, the CDR3 reads TGTGCCAGCAGCGTAGTCCCAAGTAGCTCCTACGAGCAGTACCTC.

This clonotype was counted only a few times. A read error may account for a junction end that differs from germline. This chain uses TRBV9 with TRBJ2-1, with D hard to call. This CDR3 spans 15 amino acids. Germline CDR1 reads SGDLS; CDR2 reads YYNGEE. The CDR3 coding sequence is TGTGCCAGCAGCTCCCTTGCAGCCGCCTACAATGAGCCGTTCTTC. Translated, it gives CASSSLAAAYNEPFF.

This clonotype was recorded many times. The rearrangement joins TRBV5-6 to TRBJ2-7; TRBD2 might be the D (5 bases). The CDR3 runs to 14 residues. Germline CDR1 and CDR2: SGHDT and YYEEEE. Trimming removed 3 bases at V and 4 bases at J, with 14 bases between. The CDR3 protein is CASSSPYRRYEQYF. CDR3 nucleotide sequence: TGTGCCAGCAGCTCCCCCTACCGGAGGTACGAGCAGTACTTC.

This clonotype showed up many times. The J gene is TRBJ2-1, the V gene TRBV19, with D tentatively TRBD1 or TRBD2 (5 bases each). Per germline, CDR1 LNHDA and CDR2 SQIVND (reference sequence). This CDR3 is 16 amino acids long. Between the trimmed V and J ends, which lost 1 base and 2 bases, there was a span of 12 bases. The CDR3: CASSIGGGLTYNEQFF. CDR3 in DNA: TGTGCCAGTAGTATAGGGGGCGGGCTAACCTACAATGAGCAGTTCTTC.

This clonotype was counted between two and nine times. The chain employs TRBV5-6 and TRBJ1-1; D perhaps matches TRBD1 (5 bases). This CDR3 is built from 16 residues. The germline CDR1 and CDR2 sequences are SGHDT and YYEEEE. The V gene lost 4 bases and the J gene lost 1 base, with 17 bases spanning the gap. CDR3 DNA sequence: TGTGCCAGCAGCCCGACGTGGGGGGGTACGAACACTGAAGCTTTCTTT. Translating it yields CASSPTWGGTNTEAFF.

This clonotype was seen ten or more times. This rearrangement joins TRBV6-5 to TRBJ1-2; no clear D gene. Trimming took off 7 bases at V and 0 bases at J, with 6 bases between the two ends. The CDR3 loop spans 12 amino acids. Germline values: CDR1 MNHEY, CDR2 SVGAGI. CDR3 protein: CASKRANYGYTF. The CDR3 DNA follows: TGTGCCAGCAAACGAGCTAACTATGGCTACACCTTC.